Each of the 32 T cell receptor beta chains below was sequenced from the same sample in a study of cytomegalovirus exposure and HLA in healthy donors. The PCR ran on 60 Vbeta and 13 Jbeta primers. Libraries were prepared by immunoSEQ multiplex PCR; TCRdb keeps only in-frame clonotypes and omits some of them. The table lists about 200,000 clones, roughly 87% of them singletons, with around 1% in the top ten. The material sequenced was PBMCs. All receptors come from a boy aged 2 to 10 in good health and CMV-seronegative.

The genes are TRBV29-1 and TRBJ2-3; D is possibly TRBD2 (5 bases). CDR3 size: 15 residues. Germline V gene sequence: CDR1 SQVTM, CDR2 ANQGSEA. Deletions cut 5 bases from V and 4 bases from J, with 19 bases between. CDR3 loop: CSVLKGGRDSDTQYF. DNA for the CDR3: TGCAGCGTTCTCAAAGGAGGTAGGGATTCAGATACGCAGTATTTT.

V is TRBV4-1 and J is TRBJ2-5; 7 bases are a match to TRBD2. Germline CDR1 reads MGHRA; CDR2 reads YSYEKL. V shed 1 base and J 4 bases; nucleotides not matched to a gene: 9. There are 16 residues in the CDR3. CDR3 sequence reads: CASSQVHAGAAETQYF. In DNA, the CDR3 is TGCGCCAGCAGCCAAGTGCACGCGGGAGCTGCAGAGACCCAGTACTTC.

The chain recombines TRBV28 with TRBJ1-6, with D hard to call. CDR3 length: 18 amino acids. Germline assignment: CDR1 MDHEN and CDR2 SYDVKM. V lost 4 bases and J lost 0, with 16 bases in between. The CDR3 region is CASSSWAPISSYNSPLHF. CDR3 nucleotides: TGTGCCAGCAGTTCATGGGCTCCAATAAGCTCCTATAATTCACCCCTCCACTTT.

The rearrangement uses TRBV28 and TRBJ2-5, with TRBD2 identical over 8 bases. The ends lost 9 bases at V and 9 bases at J; junction bases unmatched: 18. The CDR3 consists of 15 residues. In germline, CDR1 is MDHEN, CDR2 SYDVKM. The CDR3 region has the DNA TGTGCCAGTACAACGGGGGATAGCGGGGCTTTGGCCCAGTACTTC. It encodes CASTTGDSGALAQYF.

J is TRBJ1-1 and V is TRBV6-1; TRBD1 agrees at 7 bases. Germline values: CDR1 MNHNS, CDR2 SASEGT. V dropped 0 bases and J dropped 11; count of bases not matched to a gene: 6. The length of the CDR3 is 13 residues. The CDR3 loop reads CASSEAYRGSAFF. CDR3 coding DNA: TGTGCCAGCAGTGAAGCGTACAGGGGCTCGGCTTTCTTT.

The genes are TRBV2 and TRBJ2-7; 9 nucleotides align to TRBD2. CDR3 length: 14 amino acids. Germline CDR1 and CDR2: SNHLY and FYNNEI. J gave up 3 bases and V 6 bases, and 6 bases lay outside the gene matches. The CDR3 DNA reads as TGTGCCAGCAGGAGGGAAGCGGGGGGCTACGAGCAGTACTTC. Translation: CASRREAGGYEQYF.

This clone appeared once. The rearrangement joins TRBV27 to TRBJ2-2; TRBD1 matches 11 bases. The germline CDR1 and CDR2 sequences are MNHEY and SMNVEV (reference sequence). The CDR3 runs 14 residues. Trimming removed 7 bases from V and 4 bases from J; junction bases left unmatched: 2. This CDR3 reads CASIGTGGTGELFF. CDR3 nucleotide sequence: TGTGCCAGCATTGGGACAGGGGGCACCGGGGAGCTGTTTTTT.

The chain has TRBV28 and TRBJ1-2; D is perhaps TRBD1 (6 bases). V lost 2 bases and J 4 bases, leaving 11 bases between the germline ends. This CDR3 has 14 amino acids. Germline CDR1 is MDHEN and CDR2 is SYDVKM. CDR3 in DNA: TGTGCCAGCAGTTTAGAGGCAGGGGTCTATGGCTACACCTTC. Its translation: CASSLEAGVYGYTF.

V and J are TRBV7-2 and TRBJ2-3; 8 positions match TRBD2. The ends lost 5 bases at V and 6 bases at J; junction bases unmatched: 13. The CDR3 has 16 amino acids. From germline, CDR1 is SGHTA and CDR2 FQGNSA. The CDR3 DNA is TGTGCCAGCAGCCCTCGGGTAGCGGGGTATCCGGATACGCAGTATTTT. It yields the protein CASSPRVAGYPDTQYF.

This clone was seen once. The V and J genes are TRBV28 and TRBJ1-4, with D possibly matching TRBD1 (6 bases). V was pared by 5 bases and J by 3 bases, with 16 bases between. Germline V gene data show CDR1 as MDHEN and CDR2 as SYDVKM. This CDR3 is built from 16 residues. CDR3 residues: CASSRLRGSANEKLFF. The DNA of the CDR3 is TGTGCCAGCAGTAGGCTCAGGGGTTCAGCTAATGAAAAACTGTTTTTT.

The genes are TRBV29-1 and TRBJ2-1; a weak D match, TRBD1 (5 bases). V was cut by 3 bases and J by 7 bases, with 19 bases left in between. This CDR3 has 15 residues. The germline gives CDR1 SQVTM, CDR2 ANQGSEA. Written as DNA, the CDR3 is TGCAGCGTTGATCATCCCCTAGGGGTTCGGAATGAGCAGTTCTTC. This gives the protein CSVDHPLGVRNEQFF.

The chain carries TRBV5-6 and TRBJ2-5; the match to TRBD1 covers 8 bases. The ends lost 3 bases at V and 0 bases at J; junction bases unmatched: 7. Germline CDR1 SGHDT, CDR2 YYEEEE. This CDR3 is 16 amino acids long. The CDR3 loop is CASSSWGTGNQETQYF. In DNA form, the CDR3 reads TGTGCCAGCAGCTCATGGGGGACAGGTAACCAAGAGACCCAGTACTTC.

V is TRBV6-1 and J is TRBJ2-7, with TRBD1 matching 8 bases. The CDR3 loop spans 14 amino acids. Trimming cost V 3 bases and J 9 bases; bases outside gene matches: 10. CDR1 MNHNS and CDR2 SASEGT come from the germline V gene. The CDR3 nucleotides read TGTGCCAGCAGTGACGGGACAGGCGGTGGAGGGCAGTACTTC. As protein: CASSDGTGGGGQYF.

This chain links TRBV6-1 with TRBJ2-5; 11 bases are a match to TRBD1. Trimming at V came to 4 bases and at J to 5 bases, leaving 9 bases not matched to a gene. The CDR3 consists of 16 residues. From germline, CDR1 is MNHNS and CDR2 SASEGT. CDR3 DNA sequence: TGTGCCAGCAGTGTTCAACCGGGACAGGGGGGGGAGACCCAGTACTTC. Translating gives CASSVQPGQGGETQYF.

This chain uses TRBV10-1 with TRBJ2-1; 13 bases are shared with TRBD2. This CDR3 region has 15 residues. Germline-derived CDR1 and CDR2 are WNHNN and SYGVQD (reference sequence). The trim removed 7 bases at V and 12 bases at J, leaving 12 bases unmatched. The CDR3 is CASTQLGLAGWGQFF. For the CDR3, the DNA is TGCGCCAGCACTCAGTTGGGACTAGCGGGGTGGGGGCAGTTCTTC.

The V gene is TRBV4-1, the J gene TRBJ2-7, with D hard to call. Trimming removed 4 bases at V and 3 bases at J, with 4 bases between. This CDR3 contains 11 residues. The germline CDR1 and CDR2 sequences are MGHRA and YSYEKL. The CDR3 is CASSRGYEQYF. In DNA, the CDR3 is TGCGCCAGCAGCCGAGGCTACGAGCAGTACTTC.

This rearrangement joins TRBV14 to TRBJ1-1; perhaps TRBD1 as D (6 bases). The CDR3 covers 15 residues. V lost 1 base to trimming and J lost 2 bases, with 11 bases between them. Germline V gene lookup returns CDR1 SGHDN and CDR2 FVKESK. This chain's CDR3 is CASSQVGGPNTEAFF. The CDR3 DNA sequence: TGTGCCAGCAGCCAAGTAGGGGGACCTAACACTGAAGCTTTCTTT.

This chain links TRBV1 with TRBJ1-2; the listed D gene, TRBD1, was not tested against the DNA. TRBV1 is shown as a pseudogene. The CDR3 extends over 13 amino acids. CDR3 DNA sequence: TGCACCAGCAGCCCCTTAAGACAGGGGGGATACACCTTC. It specifies CTSSPLRQGGYTF.

The V and J genes are TRBV6-6 and TRBJ2-5; 15 bases match TRBD2. The CDR3 totals 15 residues. The junction had 1 base not matched to a gene; V was cut back by 4 bases and J by 4 bases. Germline values: CDR1 MNHNY, CDR2 SVGAGI (reference sequence). The CDR3 DNA follows: TGTGCCAGCAGTTGGGGACTAGCGGGGGGAGAGACCCAGTACTTC. Amino acid sequence: CASSWGLAGGETQYF.

This clone was recorded once. The chain carries TRBV28 and TRBJ2-7; TRBD2 agrees at 9 bases. Looked up from germline, CDR1 is MDHEN and CDR2 is SYDVKM. V trimming: 4 bases; J trimming: 7 bases; junction bases outside the gene matches: 23. The CDR3 runs to 19 residues. In nucleotides, the CDR3 is TGTGCCAGCAGTTCCTTGCTGGGGCAGATAGCGGGAGTACGGACAGAGCAGTACTTC. Protein product: CASSSLLGQIAGVRTEQYF.

The gene calls are TRBV2 and TRBJ2-5; D unresolved. CDR1 SNHLY and CDR2 FYNNEI come from the germline V gene. The length of the CDR3 is 15 residues. The V and J ends lost 4 bases and 5 bases respectively, with 17 bases between them. CDR3 sequence (DNA): TGTGCCAGCAGTGGGCCGGGTGGAGTCGGGGAGACCCAGTACTTC. This translates into CASSGPGGVGETQYF.

The chain employs TRBV7-2 and TRBJ1-1; D gene unclear. Trimming pared 5 bases from V and 7 bases from J, leaving 8 bases between. Germline CDR1 is SGHTA and CDR2 is FQGNSA. CDR3 length equals 11 residues. In DNA form, the CDR3 reads TGTGCCAGCAGCCCCTATATTGAAGCTTTCTTT. Translated, it gives CASSPYIEAFF.

The gene calls are TRBV19 and TRBJ2-7; a possible D gene is TRBD1 (5 bases). The V end was cut by 3 bases, the J end by 2 bases, with 14 bases between. This CDR3 has 15 residues. Germline lookup yields CDR1 LNHDA and CDR2 SQIVND (reference sequence). CDR3 DNA: TGTGCCAGTAGTATCGTGGGGCAGGGTCCCTACGAGCAGTACTTC. Translated, it gives CASSIVGQGPYEQYF. Looking up the rest from reference TRBV19 and TRBJ2-7 gives the full variable domain: DGGITQSPKYLFRKEGQNVTLSCEQNLNHDAMYWYRQDPGQGLRLIYYSQIVNDFQKGDIAEGYSVSREKKESFPLTVTSAQKNPTAFYLCASSIVGQGPYEQYFGPGTRLTVT.

The chain employs TRBV28 and TRBJ1-2; D may be TRBD1 (5 bases). Trimming cost V 2 bases and J 5 bases, with 9 bases left between them. This CDR3 has 13 residues. Germline values: CDR1 MDHEN, CDR2 SYDVKM. This chain's CDR3 is CASSLPGGYGYTF. CDR3 DNA sequence: TGTGCCAGCAGTTTACCCGGGGGGTATGGCTACACCTTC.

The V call is TRBV6-5, the J call TRBJ2-7; D might be TRBD2 (6 bases). Germline assignment: CDR1 MNHEY and CDR2 SVGAGI. The CDR3 totals 16 residues. V lost 2 bases and J 4 bases, leaving 18 bases between the germline ends. CDR3: CASSYEGRLAGYEQYF. DNA for the CDR3: TGTGCCAGCAGTTACGAGGGGAGGCTCGCGGGGTACGAGCAGTACTTC.

The CDR3 bases are TGTGCCAGCAGCCCCCGGGACAGGGGCTACGAGCAGTACTTC. Translating it yields CASSPRDRGYEQYF. This chain joins TRBV9 and TRBJ2-7, with TRBD1 identical over 10 bases. V was clipped by 4 bases and J by 3 bases; unmatched bases: 4. The CDR3 length is 14 residues. Per germline, CDR1 SGDLS and CDR2 YYNGEE. The full variable domain, its missing parts supplied by reference TRBV9 and TRBJ2-7, is DSGVTQTPKHLITATGQRVTLRCSPRSGDLSVYWYQQSLDQGLQFLIQYYNGEERAKGNILERFSAQQFPDLHSELNLSSLELGDSALYFCASSPRDRGYEQYFGPGTRLTVT.

The CDR3 loop reads CASSLESSYNSPLHF. As DNA, the CDR3 is TGCGCCAGCAGCTTGGAGAGCTCCTATAATTCACCCCTCCACTTT. The chain combines TRBV5-1 with TRBJ1-6; no clear D gene. This CDR3 has 15 residues. Germline CDR1 reads SGHRS; CDR2 reads YFSETQ. With 0 bases removed from V and 0 bases from J, the gap between germline ends came to 4 bases.

The rearrangement joins TRBV19 to TRBJ2-3, with D possibly being TRBD1 (5 bases). This CDR3 spans 12 amino acids. Germline CDR1 LNHDA, CDR2 SQIVND (reference sequence). V gave up 5 bases and J gave up 4 bases, with 7 bases separating them. The CDR3, as DNA: TGTGCCAGTAGTCTCAGGGCAGATACGCAGTATTTT. Translating gives CASSLRADTQYF.

This clone was recorded once. The V gene is TRBV19, the J gene TRBJ2-1; weak D call: TRBD2 (6 bases). Germline V gene data show CDR1 as LNHDA and CDR2 as SQIVND (reference sequence). This CDR3 spans 20 amino acids. Between the trimmed V and J ends, which lost 4 bases and 0 bases, there was a span of 25 bases. The CDR3 DNA is TGTGCCAGTAGTAACCCTCTGATGGGGGGAGGACTAAGCTCCTACAATGAGCAGTTCTTC. The encoded protein is CASSNPLMGGGLSSYNEQFF.

This chain links TRBV7-2 with TRBJ2-7; 8 bases are shared with TRBD2. The length of the CDR3 is 16 residues. The germline CDR1 and CDR2 sequences are SGHTA and FQGNSA. The V and J ends lost 1 base and 2 bases, in that order; junction bases with no gene match: 7. The DNA of the CDR3 is TGTGCCAGCAGCTTAGATGGAACGGGGGGGCCCTACGAGCAGTACTTC. Its protein is CASSLDGTGGPYEQYF.

This rearrangement joins TRBV9 to TRBJ1-4; no definite D call. Trimming cost V 4 bases and J 3 bases, with 7 bases left between them. The CDR3 consists of 13 residues. Germline V gives CDR1 SGDLS, CDR2 YYNGEE. The CDR3 spells CASSPSPNEKLFF. The DNA for the CDR3 is TGTGCCAGCAGCCCCAGTCCTAATGAAAAACTGTTTTTT.

The chain couples TRBV29-1 to TRBJ1-2; possibly TRBD1 for D (6 bases). Trimming shortened V by 0 bases and J by 6 bases, and 8 bases separated the two germline ends. Germline values: CDR1 SQVTM, CDR2 ANQGSEA. The CDR3 totals 12 residues. Written as DNA, the CDR3 is TGCAGCGTTGAAGAGGGGGGGCATGGCTACACCTTC. This translates into CSVEEGGHGYTF.